The 9 T cell receptor beta chains given below trace back to one sample, sequenced in a study of T-cell memory formation after mild COVID-19. Using its own MiXCR run on the 5' RACE reads, TCRdb lists one record per CDR3 protein. The sample yields about 560,000 distinct CDR3 sequences, roughly 21% seen once. Input material: PBMCs or a T cell subset sorted from them (not recorded which). The source of these receptors is an adult woman who had mild COVID-19 (a few samples of this study predate the infection). Cell type and time point are not known.

This chain joins TRBV5-6 and TRBJ2-7; 12 bases agree with TRBD1. Germline CDR1 SGHDT, CDR2 YYEEEE. This CDR3 contains 15 residues. V dropped 5 bases and J dropped 6; count of bases not matched to a gene: 9. The CDR3 coding sequence is TGTGCCAGCAGTTTACCGGGACAGGGGGCGGGCGAGCAGTACTTC. Translation: CASSLPGQGAGEQYF.

V gene TRBV5-1 combines with J gene TRBJ1-5, with a weak D call TRBD1 (6 bases). CDR1 is SGHRS, CDR2 YFSETQ, per germline. The CDR3 is 16 amino acids. V lost 0 bases and J 0 bases, leaving 10 bases between the germline ends. The CDR3, as DNA: TGCGCCAGCAGCTTGGACAGGGTATATAGCAATCAGCCCCAGCATTTT. Translated, it gives CASSLDRVYSNQPQHF. Using reference TRBV5-1 and TRBJ1-5 for the parts outside the CDR3, the full variable domain is KAGVTQTPRYLIKTRGQQVTLSCSPISGHRSVSWYQQTPGQGLQFLFEYFSETQRNKGNFPGRFSGRQFSNSRSEMNVSTLELGDSALYLCASSLDRVYSNQPQHFGDGTRLSIL.

The chain links TRBV12-3 or TRBV12-4 to TRBJ2-1; the match to TRBD1 covers 9 bases. There are 14 residues in the CDR3. Trimming cost V 4 bases and J 6 bases; bases outside gene matches: 4. Here the CDR3 DNA reads TGTGCCAGCAGTTGGGGACAGGGACGCAATGAGCAGTTCTTC. It is translated as CASSWGQGRNEQFF.

In this sample, this clonotype turned up a few times. The chain is built from TRBV5-1 and TRBJ2-7; D perhaps matches TRBD2 (5 bases). V was pared by 4 bases and J by 1 base, with 15 bases between. CDR3 size: 15 residues. The V gene's germline CDR1 is SGHRS and CDR2 YFSETQ. CDR3 DNA sequence: TGCGCCAGCAGCCTCCACATAACGGGGTCCTACGAGCAGTACTTC. Its protein is CASSLHITGSYEQYF. Drawing the rest from reference TRBV5-1 and TRBJ2-7, the complete variable domain is KAGVTQTPRYLIKTRGQQVTLSCSPISGHRSVSWYQQTPGQGLQFLFEYFSETQRNKGNFPGRFSGRQFSNSRSEMNVSTLELGDSALYLCASSLHITGSYEQYFGPGTRLTVT.

The table lists this clonotype with a few counts. The chain employs TRBV20-1 and TRBJ2-1, with 10 bases aligning to TRBD2. This CDR3 has 18 amino acids. After removal of 2 bases from V and 0 bases from J, the junction contained 10 bases not matched to a gene. Germline V lookup: CDR1 DFQATT, CDR2 SNEGSKA (reference sequence). The CDR3 reads CSARHGLADHSSYNEQFF. The CDR3 nucleotides read TGCAGTGCTAGACACGGACTAGCGGACCATAGCTCCTACAATGAGCAGTTCTTC.

This clonotype was counted only a few times. The gene calls are TRBV27 and TRBJ2-7, with 7 nucleotides matching TRBD1. The CDR3 totals 18 residues. Germline V gene data show CDR1 as MNHEY and CDR2 as SMNVEV (reference sequence). J was trimmed by 0 bases and V by 3 bases; bases with no gene match: 14. The CDR3 bases are TGTGCCAGCAGTTTGCGGATGGTCGACAGGGCACACTCCTACGAGCAGTACTTC. It codes for CASSLRMVDRAHSYEQYF.

The V and J genes are TRBV7-2 and TRBJ2-3; D unresolved. CDR1 is SGHTA and CDR2 is FQGNSA in the germline V gene. CDR3 length equals 12 residues. V was trimmed by 2 bases and J by 6 bases, leaving 6 bases between them. The DNA of the CDR3 is TGTGCCAGCAGCTTATGGCTGGATACGCAGTATTTT. It specifies CASSLWLDTQYF.

This clonotype was observed at least ten times. This sequence joins TRBV6-2 or TRBV6-3 and TRBJ2-1, with TRBD2 as a possible D gene (6 bases). Germline assignment: CDR1 MNHEY and CDR2 SVGEGT. V lost 8 bases and J lost 1, with 15 bases in between. This CDR3 is 15 amino acids long. CDR3 sequence reads: CASSGYLASYNEQFF. CDR3 sequence (DNA): TGTGCCAGCTCGGGGTACCTAGCGTCCTACAATGAGCAGTTCTTC.

This clonotype was picked up a small number of times. This chain joins TRBV14 and TRBJ2-3; D is undetermined. Germline CDR1 SGHDN, CDR2 FVKESK. CDR3 size: 14 residues. Trimming pared 4 bases from V and 2 bases from J, leaving 10 bases between. The CDR3 loop reads CASSLDSFTDTQYF. The CDR3 DNA follows: TGTGCCAGCAGCCTGGATTCATTCACAGATACGCAGTATTTT.